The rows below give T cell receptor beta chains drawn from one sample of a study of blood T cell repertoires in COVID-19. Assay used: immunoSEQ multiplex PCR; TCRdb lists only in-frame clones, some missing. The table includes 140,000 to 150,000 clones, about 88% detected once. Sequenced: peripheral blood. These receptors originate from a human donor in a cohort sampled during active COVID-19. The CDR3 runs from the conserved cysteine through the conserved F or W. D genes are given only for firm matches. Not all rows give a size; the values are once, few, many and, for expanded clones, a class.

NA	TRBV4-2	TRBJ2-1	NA	CASSQGGTLSYNEQFF	TGTGCCAGCAGCCAAGGGGGGACTTTGTCTTACAATGAGCAGTTCTTC
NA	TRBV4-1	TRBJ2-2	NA	CASSPPGANTGELFF	TGCGCCAGCAGCCCGCCCGGGGCGAACACCGGGGAGCTGTTTTTT
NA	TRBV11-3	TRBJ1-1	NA	CASSHNGGPEAFF	TGTGCCAGCAGCCACAACGGGGGGCCTGAAGCTTTCTTT
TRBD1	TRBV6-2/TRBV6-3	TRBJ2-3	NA	CASSGDRPTDTQYF	TGTGCCAGCAGCGGGGACAGACCCACAGATACGCAGTATTTT
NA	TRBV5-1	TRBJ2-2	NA	CASSLDSYTGELFF	TGCGCCAGCAGCTTGGATTCGTACACCGGGGAGCTGTTTTTT
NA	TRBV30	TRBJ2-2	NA	CAWSQGYTGELFF	TGTGCCTGGAGTCAGGGGTACACCGGGGAGCTGTTTTTT
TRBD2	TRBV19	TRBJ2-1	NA	CASSLTSGDYNEQFF	TGTGCCAGTAGTCTAACTAGCGGGGATTACAATGAGCAGTTCTTC
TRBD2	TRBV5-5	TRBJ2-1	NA	CASSLNRGLGLAGVFGEQFF	TGTGCCAGCAGCTTGAACAGGGGGCTGGGACTAGCGGGAGTATTCGGTGAGCAGTTCTTC
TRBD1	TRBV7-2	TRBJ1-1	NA	CASTKSRGQGRTEAFF	TGTGCCAGCACTAAAAGTCGGGGACAGGGACGTACTGAAGCTTTCTTT
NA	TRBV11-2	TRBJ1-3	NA	CASRPTGSGNTIYF	TGTGCCAGCAGACCCACAGGGTCGGGAAACACCATATATTTT
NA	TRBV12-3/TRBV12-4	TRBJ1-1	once	CASSAQGFTEAFF	TGTGCCAGCAGTGCACAGGGTTTTACTGAAGCTTTCTTT
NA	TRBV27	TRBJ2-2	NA	CASSPSGGSINTGELFF	TGTGCCAGCAGTCCCAGTGGAGGGAGTATTAACACCGGGGAGCTGTTTTTT
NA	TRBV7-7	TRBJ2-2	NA	CASSSTPSANTGELFF	TGTGCTAGCAGCTCCACCCCCTCGGCGAACACCGGGGAGCTGTTTTTT
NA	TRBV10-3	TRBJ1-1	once	CAISERGGSNTEAFF	TGTGCCATCAGTGAGAGGGGCGGCTCGAACACTGAAGCTTTCTTT
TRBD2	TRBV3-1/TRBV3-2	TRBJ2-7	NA	CASSQDGSGKTYEQYF	TGTGCCAGCAGCCAAGACGGTAGCGGGAAGACCTACGAGCAGTACTTC
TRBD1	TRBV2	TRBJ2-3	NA	CASSEGTGGDTQYF	TGTGCCAGCAGCGAGGGGACAGGGGGGGATACGCAGTATTTT
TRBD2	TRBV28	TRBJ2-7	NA	CASSLSSGRGYEQYF	TGTGCCAGCAGTCTATCTAGCGGGAGGGGGTACGAGCAGTACTTC
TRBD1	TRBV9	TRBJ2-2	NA	CASSVYDRGTTGELFF	TGTGCCAGCAGCGTATACGACAGGGGAACCACCGGGGAGCTGTTTTTT
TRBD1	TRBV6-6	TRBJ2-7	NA	CASSPDRVKFYEQYF	TGTGCCAGCAGTCCCGACAGGGTAAAATTCTACGAGCAGTACTTC
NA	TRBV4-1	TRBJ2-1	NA	CASSLQGRSSYNEQFF	TGCGCCAGCAGCTTACAGGGACGAAGCTCCTACAATGAGCAGTTCTTC
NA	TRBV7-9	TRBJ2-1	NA	CASSLAGGVYEQFF	TGTGCCAGCAGCTTAGCGGGCGGGGTATATGAGCAGTTCTTC
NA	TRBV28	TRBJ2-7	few	CASQTSSYEQYF	TGTGCCAGCCAGACTAGCTCCTACGAGCAGTACTTC
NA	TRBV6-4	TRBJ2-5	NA	CASSDGVGSETQYF	TGTGCCAGCAGTGACGGCGTCGGGTCGGAGACCCAGTACTTC
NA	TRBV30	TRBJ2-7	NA	CAWSVHGREQYF	TGTGCCTGGAGTGTACATGGGAGGGAGCAGTACTTC
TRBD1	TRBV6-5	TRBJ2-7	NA	CASSALGGIFYEQYF	TGTGCCAGCAGCGCTTTAGGGGGCATCTTCTACGAGCAGTACTTC
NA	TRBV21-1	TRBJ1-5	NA	CASSPGTVNQPQHF	TGTGCCAGCAGCCCCGGGACAGTCAATCAGCCCCAGCATTTT
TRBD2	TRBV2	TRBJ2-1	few	CASRGLAGTDNEQFF	TGTGCCAGCAGGGGCTTAGCGGGGACGGACAATGAGCAGTTCTTC
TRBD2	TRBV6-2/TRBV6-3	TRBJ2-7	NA	CASSLTSVSGEQYF	TGTGCCAGCAGCTTAACTAGCGTCTCGGGGGAGCAGTACTTC
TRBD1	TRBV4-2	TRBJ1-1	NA	CASSQDTQGAGTEAFF	TGTGCCAGCAGCCAAGATACACAGGGGGCGGGCACTGAAGCTTTCTTT
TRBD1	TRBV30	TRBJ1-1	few	CAWSVGTVMNTEAFF	TGTGCCTGGAGTGTCGGGACAGTCATGAACACTGAAGCTTTCTTT
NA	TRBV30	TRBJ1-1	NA	CALQGRGTNTEAFF	TGTGCCTTACAAGGTAGAGGAACTAACACTGAAGCTTTCTTT
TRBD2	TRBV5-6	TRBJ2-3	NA	CASSYAPGLGFTDTQYF	TGTGCCAGCAGCTATGCACCGGGACTAGGTTTTACAGATACGCAGTATTTT
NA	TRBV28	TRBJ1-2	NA	CASSPSNYGYTF	TGTGCCAGCAGTCCTAGTAACTATGGCTACACCTTC
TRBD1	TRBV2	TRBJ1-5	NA	CASRGGTGVYSNQPQHF	TGTGCCAGCAGGGGAGGGACAGGGGTTTATAGCAATCAGCCCCAGCATTTT
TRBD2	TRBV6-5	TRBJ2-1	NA	CASSFRLAGFNEQFF	TGTGCCAGCAGTTTTCGTTTAGCGGGGTTCAATGAGCAGTTCTTC
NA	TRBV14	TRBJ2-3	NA	CASSQVPGLSTDTQYF	TGTGCCAGCAGCCAAGTGCCGGGACTTAGCACAGATACGCAGTATTTT
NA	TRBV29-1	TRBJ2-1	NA	CSVDYNRRGQSKNEQFF	TGCAGCGTTGACTACAATAGGAGGGGACAGTCAAAGAATGAGCAGTTCTTC
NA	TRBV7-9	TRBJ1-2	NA	CASSFPPEYGYTF	TGTGCCAGCAGCTTTCCGCCGGAGTATGGCTACACCTTC
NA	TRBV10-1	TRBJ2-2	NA	CASSERRVQNTGELFF	TGCGCCAGCAGTGAAAGGAGGGTCCAGAACACCGGGGAGCTGTTTTTT
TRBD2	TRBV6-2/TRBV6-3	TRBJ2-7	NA	CASSYLPGLGTLYEQYF	TGTGCCAGCAGTTACTTACCGGGACTAGGGACCCTCTACGAGCAGTACTTC
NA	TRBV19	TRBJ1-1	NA	CASSSVGLGTEAFF	TGTGCCAGTAGTAGCGTGGGACTGGGAACTGAAGCTTTCTTT
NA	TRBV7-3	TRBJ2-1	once	CASSLQATTPYNEQFF	TGTGCCAGCAGCTTGCAGGCGACTACCCCCTACAATGAGCAGTTCTTC
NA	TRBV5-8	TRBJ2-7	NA	CASSLSRDSSFYEQYF	TGTGCCAGCAGCTTGAGCAGGGACTCCTCCTTCTACGAGCAGTACTTC